This T cell receptor (beta chain) was retrieved from a study of T cell responses to AZD1222 COVID-19 vaccine. Broader study findings: Regions left unmutated in variants are reportedly the target of nearly half of spike-specific TCRs.

Second-dose intervals of approximately 4 or approximately 12 weeks were pooled. Germline CDR1 and CDR2: MNHEY and SMNVEV (reference sequence). This CDR3 is 11 amino acids long. Trimming cost V 6 bases and J 7 bases, with 10 bases left between them. Only in-frame clones appear in the TCRdb table, and some are missing; sequencing was by immunoSEQ multiplex PCR. The sample comprises 90,000 to 130,000 clones, around 93% of which are singletons, and about 3.1% rests with the top ten. In regard to this clone: What it recognizes is unknown.

The chain is built from TRBV27 and TRBJ2-7; D is perhaps TRBD2 (5 bases). This sample comprised peripheral blood, obtained 28 days after the second AZD1222 dose. This receptor was obtained from an adult who received the AZD1222 COVID-19 vaccine. Written as DNA, the CDR3 is TGTGCCAGCAGGCTAGCTGGGGAGCAGTACTTC. Its translation: CASRLAGEQYF.